These T cell receptor beta chains were read from a single sample in a study of T cell changes during pregnancy in multiple sclerosis. Only in-frame clones appear in the TCRdb table, and some are missing; sequencing was by immunoSEQ multiplex PCR. The sample holds 65,000 to 75,000 clones, about 93% seen once. The sample was peripheral blood, taken in the third trimester of pregnancy. The receptors come from a female donor in good health, enrolled as a control in a pregnancy study. Each CDR3 is given with its conserved first and last residue. D genes are given only for firm matches. Clone size is given for some rows only: seen once, a few or many times, or a class if the clone is expanded.

V	size	J	D	CDR3	DNA
TRBV7-3	NA	TRBJ1-1	TRBD1	CASSSGQANTEAFF	TGTGCCAGCAGCTCCGGACAGGCGAACACTGAAGCTTTCTTT
TRBV6-1	once	TRBJ1-2	NA	CASSEERRVIGTGYTF	TGTGCCAGCAGTGAAGAAAGGAGGGTTATAGGGACCGGCTACACCTTC
TRBV4-1	NA	TRBJ2-7	TRBD1	CASSQSTGSEQYF	TGCGCCAGCAGCCAATCGACAGGGTCCGAGCAGTACTTC
TRBV6-4	NA	TRBJ2-1	NA	CASSDGRAGDEQFF	TGTGCCAGCAGTGACGGGCGGGCTGGGGATGAGCAGTTCTTC
TRBV2	NA	TRBJ2-5	TRBD2	CASRPGLVETQYF	TGTGCCAGCAGGCCTGGACTAGTCGAGACCCAGTACTTC
TRBV5-6	NA	TRBJ1-2	NA	CASRSAGKRYGYTF	TGTGCCAGCAGATCGGCGGGGAAACGGTATGGCTACACCTTC
TRBV10-3	NA	TRBJ1-6	TRBD1	CAIRGTGSDFSPLHF	TGTGCCATCAGGGGGACAGGATCGGACTTCTCACCCCTCCACTTT
TRBV5-8	once	TRBJ1-1	TRBD1	CASSLGQGMNTEAFF	TGTGCCAGCAGCTTGGGACAGGGCATGAACACTGAAGCTTTCTTT
TRBV5-1	NA	TRBJ1-4	NA	CASWPVEKLFF	TGCGCCAGCTGGCCCGTTGAAAAACTGTTTTTT
TRBV5-1	NA	TRBJ1-1	NA	CASSLTSMNTEAFF	TGCGCCAGCAGCTTAACCAGTATGAACACTGAAGCTTTCTTT
TRBV15	NA	TRBJ1-1	NA	CATSARTSKNTEAFF	TGTGCCACCAGCGCCCGGACAAGCAAGAACACTGAAGCTTTCTTT
TRBV6-1	NA	TRBJ2-2	NA	CASSLDGRATGELFF	TGTGCCAGCAGTCTAGACGGGCGGGCCACCGGGGAGCTGTTTTTT
TRBV7-6	NA	TRBJ1-1	NA	CASSLAGSAEAFF	TGTGCCAGCAGCTTAGCAGGGAGCGCTGAAGCTTTCTTT
TRBV4-2	NA	TRBJ2-6	TRBD1	CASSRDSASSGANVLTF	TGTGCCAGCAGCCGGGACAGCGCCTCCTCTGGGGCCAACGTCCTGACTTTC
TRBV2	NA	TRBJ1-1	TRBD1	CASSDEGANTEAFF	TGTGCCAGCAGTGATGAGGGGGCGAACACTGAAGCTTTCTTT
TRBV2	NA	TRBJ1-4	NA	CASRPYSEKLFF	TGTGCCAGCAGGCCTTATAGTGAAAAACTGTTTTTT
TRBV5-1	NA	TRBJ1-6	TRBD1	CASSLSGQNSPLHF	TGCGCCAGCAGCTTGTCGGGACAGAATTCACCCCTCCACTTT
TRBV7-3	once	TRBJ2-7	TRBD1	CASLRPSTIDRGCEQYF	TGTGCCAGCTTACGACCATCCACGATTGACAGGGGTTGCGAGCAGTACTTC
TRBV7-8	NA	TRBJ1-2	TRBD1	CASSLAVTGIYGYTF	TGTGCCAGCAGCCTAGCGGTGACAGGGATCTATGGCTACACCTTC
TRBV20-1	once	TRBJ1-6	TRBD1	CSASNRGTLHF	TGCAGTGCTAGCAACAGGGGTACCCTCCACTTT
TRBV6-5	once	TRBJ2-1	TRBD2	CASSYSIGGAYFF	TGTGCCAGCAGTTACTCGATCGGGGGGGCCTATTTCTTC
TRBV4-2	NA	TRBJ2-3	TRBD2	CASSQAGLAGDTQYF	TGTGCCAGCAGCCAAGCCGGACTAGCGGGAGATACGCAGTATTTT
TRBV21-1	NA	TRBJ2-5	NA	CASRDARGGETQYF	TGTGCCAGCAGGGATGCGCGGGGGGGGGAGACCCAGTACTTC
TRBV13	NA	TRBJ2-7	NA	CASSLPTGRPEQYF	TGTGCCAGCAGCCTACCGACCGGGAGACCCGAGCAGTACTTC
TRBV5-1	NA	TRBJ1-1	NA	CASSLGGANTEAFF	TGCGCCAGCAGCTTGGGCGGGGCGAACACTGAAGCTTTCTTT
TRBV19	NA	TRBJ1-2	TRBD1	CASSVPTGHGYTF	TGTGCCAGTAGTGTCCCGACAGGGCATGGCTACACCTTC
TRBV2	NA	TRBJ1-2	NA	CASSSDSNYGYTF	TGTGCCAGCAGTAGCGACAGCAACTATGGCTACACCTTC
TRBV28	NA	TRBJ2-7	NA	CASSLPNSYEQYF	TGTGCCAGCAGTTTACCAAACTCCTACGAGCAGTACTTC
TRBV10-3	NA	TRBJ2-4	TRBD1	CAISESGTGIAKNIQYF	TGTGCCATCAGTGAGTCGGGGACAGGGATAGCCAAAAACATTCAGTACTTC
TRBV9	NA	TRBJ2-3	TRBD1	CASSVGQDKVYF	TGTGCCAGCAGCGTCGGACAGGATAAGGTGTATTTT
TRBV4-1	NA	TRBJ2-7	NA	CASSQGVRHSSYEQYF	TGCGCCAGCAGCCAAGGTGTTCGACACTCCTCCTACGAGCAGTACTTC
TRBV4-3	NA	TRBJ1-3	NA	CASSQGGGSGNTIYF	TGCGCCAGCAGCCAAGGCGGGGGCTCTGGAAACACCATATATTTT
TRBV30	NA	TRBJ1-3	NA	CAWRPPGAGNTIYF	TGTGCCTGGAGGCCCCCCGGTGCAGGAAACACCATATATTTT
TRBV6-5	NA	TRBJ2-7	NA	CASSYVVAAGDEQYF	TGTGCCAGCAGTTATGTCGTCGCGGCCGGGGACGAGCAGTACTTC
TRBV28	NA	TRBJ2-3	TRBD2	CASSFQRGFTDTQYF	TGTGCCAGCAGTTTTCAGCGGGGGTTCACAGATACGCAGTATTTT
TRBV10-3	NA	TRBJ1-5	TRBD1	CAIKGQKDNQPQHF	TGTGCCATCAAGGGACAGAAGGACAATCAGCCCCAGCATTTT
TRBV6-5	NA	TRBJ2-3	NA	CASESTDTQYF	TGTGCCAGCGAGAGCACAGATACGCAGTATTTT
TRBV7-9	NA	TRBJ2-5	TRBD2	CASSRLASGGRQETQYF	TGTGCCAGCAGCCGGCTAGCCAGCGGGGGGCGCCAAGAGACCCAGTACTTC
TRBV5-6	NA	TRBJ2-3	NA	CASNSGTLRSTDTQYF	TGTGCCAGCAACTCCGGGACTCTTAGGTCCACAGATACGCAGTATTTT
TRBV6-1	NA	TRBJ1-2	TRBD1	CASSEARDRYYGYTF	TGTGCCAGCAGTGAGGCCCGGGACAGGTACTATGGCTACACCTTC
TRBV5-6	NA	TRBJ1-5	TRBD1	CASSSKPGTAYSNQPQHF	TGTGCCAGCAGCTCGAAACCGGGGACAGCCTATAGCAATCAGCCCCAGCATTTT
TRBV5-4	NA	TRBJ1-5	NA	CASSFRGDSQPQHF	TGTGCCAGCAGCTTTCGGGGTGATAGTCAGCCCCAGCATTTT
TRBV28	NA	TRBJ1-5	NA	CASSLLPGVSGNQPQHF	TGTGCCAGCAGTTTACTTCCGGGGGTTAGTGGCAATCAGCCCCAGCATTTT
TRBV19	NA	TRBJ1-1	NA	CASRGDYTEAFF	TGTGCCAGTCGAGGGGACTACACTGAAGCTTTCTTT
TRBV4-1	NA	TRBJ1-4	NA	CASSQTAGQGGNEKLFF	TGCGCCAGCAGCCAGACCGCGGGGCAGGGCGGTAATGAAAAACTGTTTTTT
TRBV20-1	NA	TRBJ1-2	TRBD1	CSATGGIGYTF	TGCAGTGCTACAGGGGGTATTGGCTACACCTTC
TRBV6-1	NA	TRBJ2-7	TRBD2	CASSQDPSGGVYEQYF	TGTGCCAGCAGTCAAGACCCTAGCGGGGGGGTCTACGAGCAGTACTTC
TRBV6-5	NA	TRBJ2-2	TRBD1	CASSPRTGVTGELFF	TGTGCCAGCAGCCCCCGGACAGGGGTGACCGGGGAGCTGTTTTTT